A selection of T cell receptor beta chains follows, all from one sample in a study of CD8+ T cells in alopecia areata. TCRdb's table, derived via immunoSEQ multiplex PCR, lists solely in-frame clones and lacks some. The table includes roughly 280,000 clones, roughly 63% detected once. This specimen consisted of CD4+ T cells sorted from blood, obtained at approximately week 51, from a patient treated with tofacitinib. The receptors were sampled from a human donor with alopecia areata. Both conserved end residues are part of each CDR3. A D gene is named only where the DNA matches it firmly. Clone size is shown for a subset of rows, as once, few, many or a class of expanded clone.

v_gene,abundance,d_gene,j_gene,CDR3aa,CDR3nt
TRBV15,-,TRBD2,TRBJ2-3,CATSRGLGAGWTDTQYF,TGTGCCACCAGCAGAGGTCTGGGAGCGGGGTGGACAGATACGCAGTATTTT
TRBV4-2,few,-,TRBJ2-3,CASSQDPPRRGSTDTQYF,TGTGCCAGCAGCCAAGACCCCCCTCGGCGGGGCTCCACAGATACGCAGTATTTT
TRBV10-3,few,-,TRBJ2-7,CAISGGARNDEQYF,TGTGCCATCAGTGGCGGGGCTAGAAATGACGAGCAGTACTTC
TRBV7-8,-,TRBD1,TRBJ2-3,CASSPPGQAPTDTQYF,TGTGCCAGCAGCCCTCCTGGACAGGCCCCCACAGATACGCAGTATTTT
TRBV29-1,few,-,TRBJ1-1,CSVARGRNTEAFF,TGCAGCGTTGCCAGGGGTAGGAACACTGAAGCTTTCTTT
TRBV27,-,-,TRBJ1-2,CASSTTGSGYTF,TGTGCCAGCAGTACCACAGGGTCTGGCTACACCTTC
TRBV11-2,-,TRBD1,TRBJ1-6,CASSSDRGNSPLHF,TGTGCCAGCAGCTCCGACAGGGGAAATTCACCCCTCCACTTT
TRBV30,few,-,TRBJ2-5,CAWSVVRGQETQYF,TGTGCCTGGAGTGTAGTACGCGGACAAGAGACCCAGTACTTC
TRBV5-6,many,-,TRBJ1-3,CASSLAELVSGNTIYF,TGTGCCAGCAGCCTCGCCGAACTTGTCTCTGGAAACACCATATATTTT
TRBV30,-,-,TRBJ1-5,CAWSGQEGQPQHF,TGTGCCTGGAGTGGACAGGAAGGTCAGCCCCAGCATTTT
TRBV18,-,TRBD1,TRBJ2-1,CASSRRGTGGYEQFF,TGTGCCAGCTCCCGGCGCGGGACAGGGGGCTATGAGCAGTTCTTC